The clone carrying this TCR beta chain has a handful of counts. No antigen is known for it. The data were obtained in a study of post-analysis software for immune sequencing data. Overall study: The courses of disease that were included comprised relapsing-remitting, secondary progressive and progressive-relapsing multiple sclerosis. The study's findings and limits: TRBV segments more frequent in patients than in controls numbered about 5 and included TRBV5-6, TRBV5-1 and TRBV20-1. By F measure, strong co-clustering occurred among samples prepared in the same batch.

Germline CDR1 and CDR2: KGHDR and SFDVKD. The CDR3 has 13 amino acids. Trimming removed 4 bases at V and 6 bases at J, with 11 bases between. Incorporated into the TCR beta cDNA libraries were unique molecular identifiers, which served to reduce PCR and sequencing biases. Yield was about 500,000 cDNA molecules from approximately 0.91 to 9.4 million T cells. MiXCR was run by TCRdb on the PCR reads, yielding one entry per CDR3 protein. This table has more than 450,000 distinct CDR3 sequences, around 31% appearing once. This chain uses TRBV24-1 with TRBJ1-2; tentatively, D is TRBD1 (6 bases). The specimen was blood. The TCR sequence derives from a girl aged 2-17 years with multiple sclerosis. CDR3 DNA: TGTGCCACCAGTGACGTGAACAGGGATGGCTACACCTTC. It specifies CATSDVNRDGYTF.